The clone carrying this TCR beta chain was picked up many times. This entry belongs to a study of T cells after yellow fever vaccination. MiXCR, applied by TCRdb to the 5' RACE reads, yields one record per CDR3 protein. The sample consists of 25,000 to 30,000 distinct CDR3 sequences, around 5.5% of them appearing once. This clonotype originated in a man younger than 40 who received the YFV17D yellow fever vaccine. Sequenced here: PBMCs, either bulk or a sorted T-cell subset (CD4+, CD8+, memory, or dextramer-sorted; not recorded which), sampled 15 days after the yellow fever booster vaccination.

The CDR3 loop reads CASSNSQGGTEAFF. CDR3 nucleotides: TGTGCCAGCAGCAATTCCCAGGGAGGCACTGAAGCTTTCTTT. The V gene is TRBV12-3 or TRBV12-4, the J gene TRBJ1-1, with D tentatively TRBD1 (5 bases). The CDR3 is made up of 14 amino acids. Trimming left V 6 bases short and J 4 bases short, with 15 bases between.